A single sample gave rise to the 31 T cell receptor beta chains below, sequenced in a study of PD-1 blockade in classical Hodgkin lymphoma. Every patient had relapsed following autologous stem cell transplantation, and cohorts differed in brentuximab vedotin exposure. Clones were sequenced by immunoSEQ multiplex PCR, and TCRdb holds only the in-frame ones, with some missing. The table has tens of thousands of clones, about 82% seen once. The sequencing here drew on peripheral blood mononuclear cells (PBMCs), taken at baseline. The receptors were sampled from a human donor with classical Hodgkin lymphoma.

V and J are TRBV5-6 and TRBJ1-1; D is unresolved. The V gene lost 2 bases and the J gene lost 0 bases, with 5 bases spanning the gap. The CDR3 is made up of 13 amino acids. Per the germline V gene, CDR1 is SGHDT and CDR2 is YYEEEE. The CDR3 sequence is CASSFSMNTEAFF. CDR3 nucleotides: TGTGCCAGCAGCTTCTCCATGAACACTGAAGCTTTCTTT.

The chain carries TRBV2 and TRBJ2-1, with 8 bases fitting TRBD2. The CDR3 sequence is 17 residues long. Germline assignment: CDR1 SNHLY and CDR2 FYNNEI. V was clipped by 4 bases and J by 0 bases; unmatched bases: 8. The CDR3 DNA reads as TGTGCCAGCAGTGCCAGGATAGCGGGAAGCTCCTACAATGAGCAGTTCTTC. Its protein is CASSARIAGSSYNEQFF.

In DNA form, the CDR3 reads TGTGCCAGCTCACCGGGGACCGCAGGGGTCACCCTCCACTTT. As protein: CASSPGTAGVTLHF. The rearrangement uses TRBV18 and TRBJ1-6; TRBD1 is a possible D gene (6 bases). Trimming pared 3 bases from V and 14 bases from J, leaving 17 bases between. Germline V CDR1 and CDR2: KGHSH, LQKENI. The CDR3 spans 14 residues.

This clone was counted between two and nine times. The chain recombines TRBV5-4 with TRBJ2-1; 7 nucleotides align to TRBD2. Germline loops: CDR1 SGHNT, CDR2 YYREEE (reference sequence). Unmatched junction bases numbered 7, after V lost 0 bases and J lost 1 base. The CDR3 has 17 residues. This CDR3 reads CASSLGPASGSYNEQFF. CDR3 DNA: TGTGCCAGCAGCTTGGGCCCTGCTAGCGGTTCCTACAATGAGCAGTTCTTC.

The V gene is TRBV4-3, the J gene TRBJ2-7; D possibly corresponds to TRBD2 (6 bases). Germline V lookup: CDR1 LGHNA, CDR2 YSLEER. The CDR3 is 16 residues long. V gave up 0 bases and J gave up 4 bases, with 16 bases separating them. For the CDR3, the DNA is TGCGCCAGCAGCCAAGATTCTCTAGCGCAGAGTTACGAGCAGTACTTC. Its protein product is CASSQDSLAQSYEQYF.

CDR3 sequence reads: CASSPPTGSSDTQYF. In DNA form, the CDR3 reads TGTGCCAGCAGTCCCCCTACGGGATCCTCAGATACGCAGTATTTT. The chain uses TRBV28 and TRBJ2-3; perhaps TRBD2 as D (5 bases). The ends were cut back, 5 bases at V and 4 bases at J, with 16 bases in the middle. The CDR3 sequence is 15 residues long. The germline gives CDR1 MDHEN, CDR2 SYDVKM. The whole variable domain, remainder taken from reference TRBV28 and TRBJ2-3, is DVKVTQSSRYLVKRTGEKVFLECVQDMDHENMFWYRQDPGLGLRLIYFSYDVKMKEKGDIPEGYSVSREKKERFSLILESASTNQTSMYLCASSPPTGSSDTQYFGPGTRLTVL.

This clone was observed a few times. The genes are TRBV28 and TRBJ1-1; no clear D. V shed 4 bases and J shed 4 bases, with 4 bases lying between them. This CDR3 contains 11 residues. Germline CDR1 reads MDHEN; CDR2 reads SYDVKM. The CDR3: CASSSRTEAFF. In nucleotides, the CDR3 is TGTGCCAGCAGTTCCCGCACTGAAGCTTTCTTT.

The chain links TRBV15 to TRBJ2-1, with D uncertain. Germline values: CDR1 LNHNV, CDR2 YYDKDF (reference sequence). Trimming stripped 5 bases from V and 0 bases from J, with 11 bases between. The CDR3 length is 15 residues. The CDR3 coding sequence is TGTGCCACCAGCCGACTTTTGAGCTCCTACAATGAGCAGTTCTTC. Encoded protein: CATSRLLSSYNEQFF.

The V and J genes are TRBV7-9 and TRBJ1-1; no clear D. CDR1 and CDR2 (germline): SEHNR, FQNEAQ (reference sequence). V lost 5 bases, J lost 4 bases, and 17 bases lay in between. This CDR3 spans 15 amino acids. The CDR3 region is CASSRWEVVGTEAFF. In DNA form, the CDR3 reads TGTGCCAGCAGCCGGTGGGAAGTGGTTGGCACTGAAGCTTTCTTT.

The table lists this clone with a few counts. V is TRBV18 and J is TRBJ2-2, with TRBD2 matching over 10 bases. The J segment lost 7 bases and the V segment lost 1 base, leaving 9 bases of the junction unmatched. The CDR3 is 17 residues long. CDR1 KGHSH and CDR2 LQKENI come from the germline V gene. CDR3 nucleotides: TGTGCCAGCTCACCACAGTCTAGCGGGAGATTAATCGGGGAGCTGTTTTTT. This translates into CASSPQSSGRLIGELFF.

The chain couples TRBV30 to TRBJ1-5; possible D gene TRBD1, 5 bases. There are 14 residues in the CDR3. Per the germline V gene, CDR1 is GTSNPN and CDR2 is SVGIG (reference sequence). V lost 0 bases and J lost 6, with 12 bases in between. The CDR3 spells CAWSVGGNGQPQHF. The CDR3 region has the DNA TGTGCCTGGAGTGTTGGGGGAAATGGTCAGCCCCAGCATTTT.

This clone was picked up one time. The CDR3 nucleotides are TGTGCCAGTAGTATAGTCTCTAGCGGAACCACAGATACGCAGTATTTT. Its translation: CASSIVSSGTTDTQYF. The chain joins TRBV19 to TRBJ2-3; 7 positions match TRBD2. Trimming took 1 base from V and 2 from J; bases not matched to a gene: 6. This CDR3 has 16 amino acids. From germline, CDR1 is LNHDA and CDR2 SQIVND (reference sequence).

In its sample, this clone was seen once. Here the CDR3 DNA reads TGTGCCAGCAGTATCCTTGGGGCCAACGTCCTGACTTTC. This translates into CASSILGANVLTF. The J gene is TRBJ2-6, the V gene TRBV28; D gene ambiguous. CDR3 length: 13 amino acids. The V gene lost 5 bases and the J gene lost 3 bases, with 5 bases spanning the gap. In germline, CDR1 is MDHEN, CDR2 SYDVKM.

The CDR3 bases are TGTGCCAGCAGCACTGCGGGACAGGGCGGCAGCATTCAGTACTTC. As protein: CASSTAGQGGSIQYF. The chain is built from TRBV9 and TRBJ2-4, with 9 positions matching TRBD1. CDR1 and CDR2 from the germline V gene are SGDLS and YYNGEE. This CDR3 contains 15 residues. The V gene end was trimmed by 4 bases and the J gene end by 9 bases; junction bases not matched to a gene: 11.

V usage is TRBV7-4 and J usage is TRBJ1-1; 8 nucleotides agree with TRBD1. The trim removed 11 bases at V and 1 base at J, leaving 15 bases unmatched. The CDR3 spans 16 residues. Germline CDR1 and CDR2: SGHVT and SQSDAQ. The CDR3 protein is CARKTQGAMRNTEAFF. The CDR3 DNA follows: TGTGCCCGTAAAACCCAGGGGGCTATGAGGAACACTGAAGCTTTCTTT.

The chain has TRBV13 and TRBJ2-7, with 9 bases identical to TRBD2. CDR3 length equals 13 residues. Germline CDR1 and CDR2: PRHDT and FYEKMQ (reference sequence). The trim removed 0 bases at V and 6 bases at J, leaving 0 bases unmatched. The CDR3, as DNA: TGTGCCAGCAGCTTAGGACTAGCGGGCGAGCAGTACTTC. It is translated as CASSLGLAGEQYF.

The J gene is TRBJ1-1, the V gene TRBV6-6; D unclear. V lost 0 bases to trimming and J lost 1 base, with 9 bases between them. The CDR3 consists of 15 residues. Per the germline V gene, CDR1 is MNHNY and CDR2 is SVGAGI (reference sequence). The CDR3 reads CASSYSPVSNTEAFF. The CDR3, as DNA: TGTGCCAGCAGTTACTCTCCAGTTTCGAACACTGAAGCTTTCTTT.

The gene calls are TRBV19 and TRBJ1-2; D is uncertain. Deletions cut 0 bases from V and 2 bases from J, with 4 bases between. CDR1 is LNHDA, CDR2 SQIVND, per germline (reference sequence). There are 13 residues in the CDR3. The CDR3 DNA reads as TGTGCCAGTAGTATAGACAAGAACTATGGCTACACCTTC. Translated, it gives CASSIDKNYGYTF.

The chain combines TRBV2 with TRBJ2-1, with D perhaps assigned TRBD1 or TRBD2 (5 bases each). CDR3 length equals 15 residues. CDR1 and CDR2 from the germline V gene are SNHLY and FYNNEI. The V and J ends lost 8 bases and 9 bases respectively, with 23 bases between them. For the CDR3, the DNA is TGTGCCAGCCTTTTACCTGGGGTCTCCGGGACTGAGCAGTTCTTC. Translating it yields CASLLPGVSGTEQFF.

This clone was picked up a small number of times. The rearrangement links TRBV7-9 to TRBJ1-1; TRBD1 is a possible D gene (6 bases). Germline V gene data show CDR1 as SEHNR and CDR2 as FQNEAQ (reference sequence). Trimming removed 1 base at V and 1 base at J, with 16 bases between. This CDR3 region has 17 residues. The CDR3 DNA follows: TGTGCCAGCAGCTTAGGCGGGGGGCGAGGAGGGAACACTGAAGCTTTCTTT. Encoded protein: CASSLGGGRGGNTEAFF.

CDR3 region: CAQGGSGSTEQTQYF. CDR3 sequence (DNA): TGTGCCCAAGGGGGTAGCGGGAGTACGGAACAGACCCAGTACTTC. This chain connects TRBV6-1 to TRBJ2-5; 9 positions agree with TRBD2. The CDR3 has 15 amino acids. CDR1 MNHNS and CDR2 SASEGT come from the germline V gene. After removal of 11 bases from V and 6 bases from J, the junction contained 16 bases not matched to a gene.

The chain is built from TRBV5-1 and TRBJ2-3; 10 bases map to TRBD2. The J segment lost 5 bases and the V segment lost 3 bases, leaving 9 bases of the junction unmatched. Per the germline V gene, CDR1 is SGHRS and CDR2 is YFSETQ. CDR3 length: 16 residues. CDR3 sequence: CASSSPSGRVEDTQYF. DNA of the CDR3: TGCGCCAGCAGCTCCCCTAGCGGGAGAGTGGAAGATACGCAGTATTTT.

This clone has a handful of counts. The CDR3 reads CASSVDYNSEQYF. The DNA of the CDR3 is TGTGCCAGCAGCGTAGACTATAATAGCGAGCAGTACTTC. The V call is TRBV9, the J call TRBJ2-7; D is ambiguous. The V end was cut by 0 bases, the J end by 6 bases, with 10 bases between. From germline, CDR1 is SGDLS and CDR2 YYNGEE. CDR3 length equals 13 residues.

The DNA of the CDR3 is TGCGCCAGCAGCCAAGATGTCCTAGCGGGCACCGGGGAGCTGTTTTTT. Translated: CASSQDVLAGTGELFF. The rearrangement joins TRBV4-3 to TRBJ2-2; 8 bases align to TRBD2. Per the germline V gene, CDR1 is LGHNA and CDR2 is YSLEER. The CDR3 loop spans 16 amino acids. The V and J ends lost 0 bases and 4 bases, in that order; junction bases with no gene match: 4.

Concerning this clone itself: The germline gene is not matched at one end of the junction; a read error may be the cause. Other nucleotide sequences in the sample specify the same CDR3. The genes are TRBV7-9 and TRBJ1-2, with TRBD1 as a possible D gene (5 bases). This CDR3 region has 13 residues. Germline V CDR1 and CDR2: SEHNR, FQNEAQ (reference sequence). In DNA, the CDR3 is TGTGCCAGCAGCTCCGGGACTAACCATGGCTACACCTTC. Its protein is CASSSGTNHGYTF.

V and J are TRBV28 and TRBJ2-7, with D unresolved. V was cut by 7 bases and J by 3 bases, with 10 bases left in between. Germline lookup yields CDR1 MDHEN and CDR2 SYDVKM. The CDR3 spans 12 residues. CDR3 in DNA: TGTGCCAGCACTCCTGATCACTACGAGCAGTACTTC. It codes for CASTPDHYEQYF.

This clone appeared a few times. This sequence joins TRBV11-2 and TRBJ1-4; D may be TRBD1 (6 bases). V lost 0 bases and J 8 bases, leaving 19 bases between the germline ends. Per germline, CDR1 SGHAT and CDR2 FQNNGV. This CDR3 has 17 residues. This chain's CDR3 is CASSLDPGGGIREKLFF. The CDR3 nucleotides are TGTGCCAGCAGCTTAGATCCCGGGGGCGGGATTCGGGAAAAACTGTTTTTT.

In its sample, this clone was seen a few times. This chain joins TRBV5-5 and TRBJ2-7; weak D call: TRBD1 (5 bases). This CDR3 is built from 15 residues. Trimming took 0 bases from V and 2 from J, leaving 12 bases between them. Germline CDR1 reads SGHKS; CDR2 reads YYEKEE (reference sequence). CDR3 nucleotide sequence: TGTGCCAGCAGCTTGGAGTTTGGCAGGGCCTACGAGCAGTACTTC. Its protein product is CASSLEFGRAYEQYF.

The rearrangement uses TRBV6-6 and TRBJ1-5; 9 bases map to TRBD1. The CDR3 runs to 15 residues. CDR1 is MNHNY, CDR2 SVGAGI, per germline (reference sequence). With V trimmed by 8 bases and J by 1 base, 6 bases remained unmatched. The CDR3 bases are TGTGCCAGCCAGCCCGGACAGGGGAGCAATCAGCCCCAGCATTTT. This gives the protein CASQPGQGSNQPQHF.

V usage is TRBV14 and J usage is TRBJ2-1; the D is unclear. From germline, CDR1 is SGHDN and CDR2 FVKESK. Trimming pared 4 bases from V and 6 bases from J, leaving 16 bases between. This CDR3 is built from 15 residues. DNA of the CDR3: TGTGCCAGCAGCCCCAGACTCGGTATAAGCAATGAGCAGTTCTTC. Its translation: CASSPRLGISNEQFF.

This rearrangement joins TRBV28 to TRBJ2-1; the D gene is possibly TRBD2 (6 bases). Per the germline V gene, CDR1 is MDHEN and CDR2 is SYDVKM. V lost 4 bases, J lost 7 bases, and 17 bases lay in between. CDR3 size: 15 residues. CDR3 nucleotides: TGTGCCAGCAGTTCACTGGGGGGTTTGAGGAATGAGCAGTTCTTC. This translates into CASSSLGGLRNEQFF.